This T cell receptor (beta chain) appears in the sequencing data of a study of T cell responses to AZD1222 COVID-19 vaccine. Notes on the study in general: Donor demographics were predominantly white British with a female majority; clonal diversity may be underestimated. Sampled repertoires all dated from after the peak T cell response.

Second-dose timings of about 4 or about 12 weeks were pooled. Worth noting for this clone: As yet, its antigen is unknown.

Clones were read by immunoSEQ multiplex PCR, and TCRdb kept only the in-frame ones, dropping some. The sample carries around 120,000 clones, around 88% recorded once. The origin of this receptor is an adult who received the AZD1222 COVID-19 vaccine. Here the sequenced sample was peripheral blood, taken 28 days after the second AZD1222 dose.

The CDR3 spells CASTTLWGYYGYTF. DNA for the CDR3: TGTGCCAGCACCACCCTGTGGGGCTACTATGGCTACACCTTC. The V call is TRBV6-5, the J call TRBJ1-2; tentative D call: TRBD1 (5 bases). This CDR3 spans 14 amino acids. Trimming pared 7 bases from V and 3 bases from J, leaving 15 bases between. Germline loops: CDR1 MNHEY, CDR2 SVGAGI.